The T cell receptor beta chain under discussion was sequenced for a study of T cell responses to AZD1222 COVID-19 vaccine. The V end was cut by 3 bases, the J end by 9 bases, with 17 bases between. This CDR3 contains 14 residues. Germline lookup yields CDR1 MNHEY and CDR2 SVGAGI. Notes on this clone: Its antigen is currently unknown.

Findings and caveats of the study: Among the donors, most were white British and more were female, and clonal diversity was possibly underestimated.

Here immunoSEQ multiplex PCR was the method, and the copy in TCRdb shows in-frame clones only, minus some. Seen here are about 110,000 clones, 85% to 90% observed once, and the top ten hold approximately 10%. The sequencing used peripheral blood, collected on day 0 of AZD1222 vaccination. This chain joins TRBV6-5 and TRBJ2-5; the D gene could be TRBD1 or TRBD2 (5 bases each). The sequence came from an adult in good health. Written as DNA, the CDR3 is TGTGCCAGCAGTTATTGGAGGACCCAGGGTTCCCAGTACTTC. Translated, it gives CASSYWRTQGSQYF.